The clone carrying this TCR beta chain was counted at least ten times. Primers used in a second PCR of roughly 6 to 11 cycles were a sample-barcoded 5' primer and a J-beta primer mix. All samples gave at least 2.5 million CDR3-containing paired-end reads. Each CDR3 protein is one row after TCRdb ran MiXCR on the 5' RACE reads. The sample has 700,000 to 850,000 distinct CDR3 sequences, about 34% seen once. The individuals who served as donors were healthy Caucasians living in Russia, aged roughly 6 to 100. Germline trimming cut 2 bases from V and 2 bases from J; bases unmatched to any gene: 3. The CDR3 is made up of 15 amino acids. In germline, CDR1 is SGHRS, CDR2 YFSETQ. This record belongs to a study of blood T cells in healthy people across ages.

What was sequenced was blood. The receptor was derived from a man younger than 35 in good health. This sequence joins TRBV5-1 and TRBJ2-5, with 10 bases identical to TRBD2. CDR3 loop: CASSFRAGGQETQYF. The CDR3 coding sequence is TGCGCCAGCAGCTTCCGAGCGGGGGGGCAAGAGACCCAGTACTTC.